A selection of T cell receptor beta chains follows, all from one sample in a study of PD-L1 blockade in urothelial cancer. Measured with immunoSEQ multiplex PCR; TCRdb has only the in-frame clones, and not every one. The sample holds some 22,000 clones, around 90% seen once. The specimen was PBMCs, collected around atezolizumab (anti-PD-L1) treatment. The origin of the receptors is a woman in her sixties with urothelial cancer. Both conserved end residues are part of each CDR3. The D gene is left open where the match is weak. Clone size is stated in some rows and not others, as once, few, many or a class when expanded.

TRBJ2-7 | NA | 15 | TRBV11-2 | TRBD2 | TGTGCCAGCAGTTTAGAAGGCGGGAGGGGTTACGAGCAGTACTTC | CASSLEGGRGYEQYF
TRBJ2-7 | NA | 14 | TRBV9 | NA | TGTGCCAGCAGCGTTTATCAGGGGATGGGCGAGCAGTACTTC | CASSVYQGMGEQYF
TRBJ2-5 | NA | 16 | TRBV5-1 | TRBD2 | TGCGCCAGCAGCCTGACTAGCGGGGTATACCAAGAGACCCAGTACTTC | CASSLTSGVYQETQYF
TRBJ2-7 | once | 13 | TRBV5-4 | NA | TGTGCCAGCAGCTTCAAAGGGGCATACGAGCAGTACTTC | CASSFKGAYEQYF
TRBJ2-7 | NA | 15 | TRBV4-1 | TRBD1 | TGCGCCAGCAGCCGACGCGGACAGGGGGCTGGCGAGCAGTACTTC | CASSRRGQGAGEQYF
TRBJ1-1 | NA | 12 | TRBV29-1 | NA | TGCAGCGTTGCACTCCTTCAGGCTGAAGCTTTCTTT | CSVALLQAEAFF
TRBJ2-1 | NA | 18 | TRBV5-4 | TRBD2 | TGTGCCAGCAGCCCGGAGGCCACTAGCGGGAGCTCCTACAATGAGCAGTTCTTC | CASSPEATSGSSYNEQFF
TRBJ1-5 | NA | 17 | TRBV21-1 | NA | TGTGCCAGCAGCCAAGACTCAGGCAGGGTAGGAAATCAGCCCCAGCATTTT | CASSQDSGRVGNQPQHF
TRBJ1-2 | NA | 15 | TRBV7-9 | NA | TGTGCCAGCAGCTTAGGATCCAGGGCCCTCCGGGGCTACACCTTC | CASSLGSRALRGYTF
TRBJ1-5 | NA | 18 | TRBV21-1 | NA | TGTGCCAGCAGCAAAGCGCTAGGCAGGCCGGGGGTGGATCAGCCCCAGCATTTT | CASSKALGRPGVDQPQHF
TRBJ2-5 | NA | 13 | TRBV21-1 | NA | TGTGCCAGCAGTCGAGCGGGCTGGGAGACCCAGTACTTC | CASSRAGWETQYF
TRBJ2-5 | NA | 12 | TRBV29-1 | TRBD1 | TGTGGGGGCAGGGGGTACCAAGAGACCCAGTACTTC | CGGRGYQETQYF
TRBJ2-7 | few | 13 | TRBV5-1 | NA | TGCGCCAGCAGCATCGGGATCTCGTACGAGCAGTACTTC | CASSIGISYEQYF
TRBJ1-1 | NA | 14 | TRBV29-1 | TRBD1 | TGCAGCGTACCGTATTTACAGGGGTGGAAGGGAGCTTTCTTT | CSVPYLQGWKGAFF
TRBJ2-2 | NA | 16 | TRBV23-1 | NA | TGCGCCAGCAGTGATTCCGGGACTGCCAACACCGGGGAGCTGTTTTTT | CASSDSGTANTGELFF
TRBJ1-1 | NA | 17 | TRBV7-8 | NA | TGTGCCAGCAGCTTAGTCAGTTGGCGGGTTCGCTTCACTGAAGCTTTCTTT | CASSLVSWRVRFTEAFF
TRBJ2-2 | once | 15 | TRBV5-4 | TRBD1 | TGTGCCAGCCGTTTCGACAGGGCGAACACCGGGGAGCTGTTTTTT | CASRFDRANTGELFF
TRBJ1-1 | few | 15 | TRBV4-1 | TRBD1 | TGCGCCAGCAGCCACCCGGGACAGGGCAACACTGAAGCTTTCTTT | CASSHPGQGNTEAFF
TRBJ1-3 | NA | 15 | TRBV28 | NA | TGTGCCAGCAGTACGATAGACAGACCTGGAAACACCATATATTTT | CASSTIDRPGNTIYF
TRBJ1-2 | NA | 12 | TRBV16 | NA | TGTGCCAGCAGCCAATCTAGGAGCTCTGGCACCTTC | CASSQSRSSGTF
TRBJ2-2 | NA | 17 | TRBV7-9 | NA | TGTGCCAGCAGCTTAGCAGGAGGGGGCCCGAACACCGGGGAGCTGTTTTTT | CASSLAGGGPNTGELFF
TRBJ2-7 | NA | 15 | TRBV28 | NA | TGTGCCAGCAGTTTTGGCGGGCCCAGTTACTACGAGCAGTACTTC | CASSFGGPSYYEQYF
TRBJ2-1 | NA | 14 | TRBV19 | NA | TGTGCCAGTAGTCCGCTCCCCAGGGATGATGAGCAGTTCTTC | CASSPLPRDDEQFF
TRBJ1-2 | NA | 14 | TRBV6-5 | NA | TGTGCCAGCAGTTACTCGACGGGATTCTATGGCTACACCTTC | CASSYSTGFYGYTF
TRBJ1-1 | NA | 16 | TRBV19 | TRBD1 | TGTGCCAGTAGCAACAACCCGGGACAGGGAAACACTGAAGCTTTCTTT | CASSNNPGQGNTEAFF
TRBJ1-4 | NA | 16 | TRBV10-3 | TRBD1 | TGTGCCATCAGTGAGAGAGGACAGGGGTTTAATGAAAAACTGTTTTTT | CAISERGQGFNEKLFF
TRBJ2-5 | NA | 16 | TRBV28 | TRBD1 | TGTGCCAGCAGTTTATCGACAGGGGCAGGCCAAGAGACCCAGTACTTC | CASSLSTGAGQETQYF
TRBJ2-3 | NA | 15 | TRBV19 | TRBD2 | TGTGCCAGTAGCCCAGCGGGAGGGGGCACAGATACGCAGTATTTT | CASSPAGGGTDTQYF
TRBJ1-2 | NA | 15 | TRBV7-3 | TRBD1 | TGTGCCAGCACCCCTGTCAGGGGGCATAACTATGGCTACACCTTC | CASTPVRGHNYGYTF
TRBJ2-2 | NA | 14 | TRBV11-3 | TRBD1 | TGTGCCAGCAGCTTACTGCAGGGGGCCGGGGAGCTGTTTTTT | CASSLLQGAGELFF
TRBJ1-5 | NA | 14 | TRBV9 | TRBD1 | TGTGCCAGCAGCCCAGACAGGGGCAATCAGCCCCAGCATTTT | CASSPDRGNQPQHF
TRBJ2-7 | once | 14 | TRBV7-9 | TRBD1 | TGTGCCAGCAGCGACTGGGACAGCTCCTACGAGCAGTACTTC | CASSDWDSSYEQYF
TRBJ1-3 | NA | 14 | TRBV28 | NA | TGTGCCAGCAGTTTACGACTGATCGGAAACACCATATATTTT | CASSLRLIGNTIYF
TRBJ2-2 | NA | 14 | TRBV28 | NA | TGTGCCAGCAGTTTCCCCACAGGTCGGGGGGAGCTGTTTTTT | CASSFPTGRGELFF
TRBJ2-7 | NA | 15 | TRBV19 | TRBD2 | TGTGCCAGTCAGACTTCCACTAGCGCCGAGAGCGAGCAGTACTTC | CASQTSTSAESEQYF
TRBJ1-1 | NA | 13 | TRBV6-1 | NA | TGTGCCAGCCGAGAGGGAATACGAGCTGAAGCTTTCTTT | CASREGIRAEAFF
TRBJ1-5 | NA | 13 | TRBV7-3 | TRBD1 | TGTGCCAGCAGCTCCGACAGGGGGCAGCCCCAGCATTTT | CASSSDRGQPQHF